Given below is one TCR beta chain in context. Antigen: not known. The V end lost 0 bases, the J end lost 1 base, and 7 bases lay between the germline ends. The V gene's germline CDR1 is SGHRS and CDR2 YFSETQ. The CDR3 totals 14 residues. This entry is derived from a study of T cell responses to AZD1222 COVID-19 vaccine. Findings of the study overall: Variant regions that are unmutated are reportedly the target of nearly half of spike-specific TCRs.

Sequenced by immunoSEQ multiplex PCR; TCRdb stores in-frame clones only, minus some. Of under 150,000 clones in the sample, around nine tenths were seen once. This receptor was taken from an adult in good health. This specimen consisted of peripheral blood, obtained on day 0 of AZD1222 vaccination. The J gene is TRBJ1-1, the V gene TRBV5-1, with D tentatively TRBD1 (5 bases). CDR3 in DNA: TGCGCCAGCAGCTTGGCAGGGCAGAACACTGAAGCTTTCTTT. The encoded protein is CASSLAGQNTEAFF.